This T cell receptor beta chain was recorded in a study of T cells in Graves' hyperthyroidism and ophthalmopathy. Study-level information: Peripheral blood was drawn at first diagnosis, prior to all treatment. Overall study results and limits: Separation of ophthalmopathy from stable hyperthyroidism was achieved by a 13 V-J model.

TCR beta CDR3 regions were amplified from RNA transcripts. The TCR CDR3 was amplified in a first-round RT-PCR using the HTBI primer set. TCRdb recomputed calls from the multiplex PCR reads with MiXCR, one row per CDR3 protein. This sample has approximately 640,000 distinct CDR3 sequences, with 15% to 20% found just once. Note on this clonotype: The antigen is unknown.

The CDR3 covers 14 residues. Germline-derived CDR1 and CDR2 are MNHEY and SMNVEV (reference sequence). Trimming pared 5 bases from V and 2 bases from J, leaving 7 bases between. The chain combines TRBV27 with TRBJ2-6; D is uncertain. The sample consisted of blood. The receptor comes from a woman aged 25-40 years with Graves' hyperthyroidism. The CDR3 bases are TGTGCCAGCAGTACCTCAGCTGGGGCCAACGTCCTGACTTTC. Its translation: CASSTSAGANVLTF.